Listed here are 20 T cell receptor beta chains from one sample, sequenced in a study of cytomegalovirus exposure and HLA in healthy donors. Primers: 60 Vbeta forward and 13 Jbeta reverse. Data came from immunoSEQ multiplex PCR; TCRdb stores just in-frame clones and leaves some out. The profile shows approximately 97,000 clones, less than 90% of them singletons. The sequenced material came from PBMCs. The source of these receptors is a middle-aged man in good health and CMV-seronegative.

A remark on this clone: Other nucleotide sequences from this sample produce the same CDR3. The CDR3 reads CASSPSGQESGYTF. CDR3 bases: TGTGCCAGCTCACCGTCGGGACAGGAGAGTGGCTACACCTTC. The chain couples TRBV18 to TRBJ1-2; TRBD1 aligns across 8 bases. With 3 bases clipped from V and 7 bases from J, the junction kept 7 bases outside the gene matches. The CDR3 length is 14 residues. Germline V gives CDR1 KGHSH, CDR2 LQKENI.

This clone was picked up one time. CDR3 nucleotide sequence: TGTGCCAGCAGACAGGGAGGGGCCCAAGAGACCCAGTACTTC. It specifies CASRQGGAQETQYF. The V gene is TRBV2, the J gene TRBJ2-5, with D possibly TRBD2 on 7 matching bases. There are 14 residues in the CDR3. Trimming removed 6 bases from V and 1 base from J, with 12 bases in between. Germline V gives CDR1 SNHLY, CDR2 FYNNEI.

Points on this clone: The same CDR3 is also encoded by other DNA sequences in this sample. The chain recombines TRBV9 with TRBJ2-7; 7 positions agree with TRBD2. Germline loops: CDR1 SGDLS, CDR2 YYNGEE. The J segment lost 3 bases and the V segment lost 0 bases, leaving 3 bases of the junction unmatched. The CDR3 spans 14 residues. The DNA for the CDR3 is TGTGCCAGCAGCGTAGGGGGAGGGGACTACGAGCAGTACTTC. Protein: CASSVGGGDYEQYF.

This chain joins TRBV7-3 and TRBJ2-1, with 14 bases aligning to TRBD2. The CDR3 consists of 18 residues. With V trimmed by 5 bases and J by 4 bases, 10 bases remained unmatched. Germline V gives CDR1 SGHTA, CDR2 FQGTGA. The CDR3 sequence: CASSPHPTSGGAYNEQFF. CDR3 bases: TGTGCCAGCAGCCCGCACCCGACTAGCGGGGGGGCATACAATGAGCAGTTCTTC.

This chain links TRBV27 with TRBJ2-3, with D possibly TRBD1 on 5 matching bases. Germline values: CDR1 MNHEY, CDR2 SMNVEV (reference sequence). Trimming pared 7 bases from V and 0 bases from J, leaving 14 bases between. There are 15 residues in the CDR3. The CDR3 DNA reads as TGTGCCAGCAACCCAGGTGGGGCCAGCACAGATACGCAGTATTTT. Protein: CASNPGGASTDTQYF.

The CDR3 protein is CASSLTGVGAGNTIYF. CDR3 coding DNA: TGTGCCAGCAGCTTAACTGGAGTCGGCGCTGGAAACACCATATATTTT. The rearrangement links TRBV7-3 to TRBJ1-3; D is undetermined. Germline assignment: CDR1 SGHTA and CDR2 FQGTGA. Between the trimmed V and J ends, which lost 0 bases and 2 bases, there was a span of 11 bases. The CDR3 is made up of 16 amino acids.

The chain combines TRBV5-1 with TRBJ1-1, with D perhaps TRBD1 (6 bases). With 4 bases removed from V and 1 base from J, the gap between germline ends came to 11 bases. The germline gives CDR1 SGHRS, CDR2 YFSETQ. The CDR3 is 14 amino acids. The CDR3 sequence is CASSTPGQNTEAFF. CDR3 nucleotide sequence: TGCGCCAGCAGCACGCCGGGACAGAACACTGAAGCTTTCTTT.

This rearrangement joins TRBV9 to TRBJ2-7; 10 nucleotides align to TRBD1. With V trimmed by 0 bases and J by 5 bases, 2 bases remained unmatched. The CDR3 sequence is 14 residues long. The germline gives CDR1 SGDLS, CDR2 YYNGEE. This chain's CDR3 is CASSVGQGAHEQYF. As DNA, the CDR3 is TGTGCCAGCAGCGTAGGACAGGGGGCCCACGAGCAGTACTTC.

J is TRBJ1-2 and V is TRBV19, with D tentatively TRBD1 (6 bases). CDR3 length: 16 residues. CDR1 and CDR2 from the germline V gene are LNHDA and SQIVND (reference sequence). The ends were cut back, 3 bases at V and 5 bases at J, with 19 bases in the middle. The CDR3 sequence: CASSMSGQGPIYGYTF. The CDR3 DNA sequence: TGTGCCAGTAGTATGTCGGGGCAGGGGCCCATTTATGGCTACACCTTC.

The gene calls are TRBV5-1 and TRBJ2-7; 9 bases fit TRBD1. V trimming: 6 bases; J trimming: 0 bases; junction bases outside the gene matches: 4. CDR3 size: 14 residues. Germline CDR1 and CDR2: SGHRS and YFSETQ. CDR3 region: CASMRTGASYEQYF. The CDR3 nucleotides are TGCGCCAGCATGAGGACAGGGGCCTCCTACGAGCAGTACTTC.

The V and J genes are TRBV19 and TRBJ2-3; TRBD1 matches at 7 bases. The length of the CDR3 is 14 residues. The J segment lost 1 base and the V segment lost 5 bases, leaving 3 bases of the junction unmatched. Germline lookup yields CDR1 LNHDA and CDR2 SQIVND (reference sequence). Here the CDR3 reads CASSLTGRTDTQYF. The CDR3, as DNA: TGTGCCAGTAGTTTGACAGGGCGCACAGATACGCAGTATTTT.

The DNA of the CDR3 is TGTGCCTGGAGTGCTGACAGGATTGCGGAGACCCAGTACTTC. Protein sequence: CAWSADRIAETQYF. J is TRBJ2-5 and V is TRBV30, with D perhaps matching TRBD1 (6 bases). The length of the CDR3 is 14 residues. CDR1 GTSNPN and CDR2 SVGIG come from the germline V gene (reference sequence). V dropped 1 base and J dropped 5 bases, with 14 bases sitting between them.

The chain carries TRBV19 and TRBJ1-2; 8 bases align to TRBD1. CDR1 and CDR2 (germline): LNHDA, SQIVND (reference sequence). The CDR3 is 12 amino acids. Losses at the gene ends were 4 bases for V and 8 bases for J; bases not matched to a gene: 3. The CDR3, as DNA: TGTGCCAGTAGTACGACAGGGGAAGGCTACACCTTC. Residues: CASSTTGEGYTF.

V gene TRBV18 combines with J gene TRBJ1-1; a possible D gene is TRBD1 (6 bases). This CDR3 is 14 amino acids long. In germline, CDR1 is KGHSH, CDR2 LQKENI. Trimming shortened V by 3 bases and J by 1 base, and 9 bases separated the two germline ends. The CDR3 spells CASSPMGQNTEAFF. DNA for the CDR3: TGTGCCAGCTCACCGATGGGACAGAACACTGAAGCTTTCTTT.

The chain employs TRBV4-3 and TRBJ1-6, with 8 bases matching TRBD1. Germline CDR1 and CDR2: LGHNA and YSLEER. The CDR3 length is 16 residues. The V and J ends lost 3 bases and 7 bases, in that order; junction bases with no gene match: 8. The CDR3 sequence: CASSHQDRAGNSPLHF. CDR3 DNA sequence: TGCGCCAGCAGCCACCAGGACAGGGCGGGGAATTCACCCCTCCACTTT.

The V gene is TRBV6-5, the J gene TRBJ1-2; D not certain. The germline CDR1 and CDR2 sequences are MNHEY and SVGAGI. The CDR3 totals 14 residues. The germline V and J ends were trimmed by 0 bases and 4 bases, with 9 bases remaining between them. CDR3 in amino acids: CASSYSSGSYGYTF. CDR3 bases: TGTGCCAGCAGTTACTCATCGGGGAGCTATGGCTACACCTTC.

CDR3 protein: CASGVAGGSTDTQYF. The CDR3 DNA sequence: TGTGCCAGCGGGGTAGCGGGGGGGAGCACAGATACGCAGTATTTT. The chain couples TRBV6-5 to TRBJ2-3; 11 nucleotides agree with TRBD2. The CDR3 loop spans 15 amino acids. The ends lost 8 bases at V and 0 bases at J; junction bases unmatched: 4. Germline values: CDR1 MNHEY, CDR2 SVGAGI.

The chain recombines TRBV27 with TRBJ2-5; TRBD1 might be the D (5 bases). Germline assignment: CDR1 MNHEY and CDR2 SMNVEV (reference sequence). The CDR3 sequence is 15 residues long. The V end lost 6 bases, the J end lost 5 bases, and 19 bases lay between the germline ends. The CDR3: CASSPIGAGSETQYF. The CDR3 DNA is TGTGCCAGCAGCCCTATTGGGGCAGGGTCTGAGACCCAGTACTTC.

The chain carries TRBV27 and TRBJ2-1; D may be TRBD1 (5 bases). Looked up from germline, CDR1 is MNHEY and CDR2 is SMNVEV (reference sequence). Trimming cost V 1 base and J 7 bases, with 11 bases left between them. The CDR3 sequence is 14 residues long. CDR3 bases: TGTGCCAGCAGTTTATTGGGAAAGGGGAATGAGCAGTTCTTC. Amino acid sequence: CASSLLGKGNEQFF.

This clone was observed a handful of times. This rearrangement joins TRBV19 to TRBJ2-7, with TRBD2 identical over 9 bases. V lost 5 bases to trimming and J lost 2 bases; unmatched junction nucleotides: 4. Germline V gives CDR1 LNHDA, CDR2 SQIVND (reference sequence). The CDR3 has 14 residues. CDR3 sequence reads: CASSALAGTYEQYF. As DNA, the CDR3 is TGTGCCAGTAGTGCTCTAGCGGGGACCTACGAGCAGTACTTC.